This TCR beta chain was identified during a study of T and B cells in COVID-19 patients (TCRdb year 2020). About the study as a whole: Using TRB and IGH repertoire sequencing of peripheral blood, the study characterized adaptive immunity in COVID-19 patients who had active infection or had recovered. As many as 9 follow-up blood samples were collected from each patient, and in some individuals these samples spanned different disease stages. A recovered cohort comprised 15 to 19 patients contributing approximately 22 samples, mostly after mild to moderate COVID-19 managed as outpatients. The repository of TCR and BCR sequences included just under 70 time points from about 40 patients, and more than 7.5 million TCR sequences were analysed. For the repertoire analyses, the comparison was an age-matched reference group of roughly 37 healthy donors who were negative for COVID-19 antibodies. In the active-infection cohort, about 60% of the 20 patients were critically ill and required mechanical ventilation or ECMO. Two patients were in both the active and recovered cohorts because samples existed from active disease and from after recovery. A median age of around 35 years was recorded in the recovered cohort versus 65 to 70 years in the active-infection cohort. Comorbidities linked to unfavorable COVID-19 outcome were present in nine tenths of the roughly 20 patients in the active-infection cohort. The full study reports these points: The reported TCR clusters were stated to require prospective validation before clinical use. Few blood samples were available from mildly ill patients while symptoms were present or from severe cases at early time points. Strongly skewed TRBV/TRBJ gene usage was reported in patients with COVID-19. Specific T cell subsets (CD4+/Treg/CD8+) and sorted SARS-CoV-2-responsive or tetramer+ T cells had not yet been sequenced, with those experiments still ongoing. The cohort was considered too small for HLA contributions to COVID-19 susceptibility or severity to be assessed. A total of 2,331 exclusive TCR clusters, including 30 to 40 low-pGen clusters, were found in the recovered cohort. TRB repertoires were found to be highly clonal in active COVID-19, whereas diversity and richness at recovery were found to rise above healthy donor levels.

Sequencing relied on an Illumina MiSeq. TRB rearrangements were amplified by multiplex PCR with BIOMED2 TRB-A/B primer pools. Illumina-compatible adapters and 7-nucleotide sample barcodes were attached to the amplicons in two consecutive PCRs. All library PCRs used Phusion HS II polymerase. The amplicons were purified from gel with the NucleoSpin Gel and PCR Clean-up kit, measured on Qubit, and then pooled at roughly 3.7 nM. Before Illumina next-generation sequencing, the quality of the amplicon pool was assessed on an Agilent 2100 Bioanalyzer. From the authors' description of their analysis: Annotation of TRB rearrangements was done in MiXCR 3.0.8 with the default MiXCR reference library. Non-productive reads and sequences with fewer than 2 reads were excluded, and each unique CDR3 nucleotide sequence counted as one clone. R 3.5.1 was used to calculate clonality, diversity, richness and V-J gene usage. GLIPH2 was used to cluster TCRs based on CDR3 similarity, and OLGA was used to calculate the generation probabilities. GLIPH2 clusters were kept only when the clusters contained at least four unique TCR clonotypes present in at least three individuals. In TCRdb, the public reads were trimmed at Q25 with fastp and aligned with MiXCR, with productive beta chains retained. Identical CDR3 proteins give one entry, which carries the most common genes and DNA. TCRdb, rather than the study authors, made the V and J calls. The sample data list about 23,000 distinct CDR3 sequences, and about 32% of these were observed just once. About 2.8% of the sample belongs to the ten largest clones.

CDR1 is given as MNHEY and CDR2 as SVGAGI, both from the germline V gene. Including cysteine and phenylalanine, the CDR3 has 12 amino acids. The kept DNA is CDR3 alone, 36 bases in frame from the first base. To note about this clonotype: The target of this receptor is not known. This sequence may be a read error, since a much larger clone differs from it by one base.

TRB repertoires were amplified using about 240-550 ng of genomic DNA isolated from blood. Sample: blood. The rearrangement joined TRBV6-5 to TRBJ2-7, with TRBD2 matching 7 junction bases. The sequence was collected from a human donor who had recovered from COVID-19. The CDR3 protein sequence reads: CAGSWEGYEQYF. The nucleotide sequence is given as TGTGCCGGCAGTTGGGAGGGCTACGAGCAGTACTTC.